What follows describes a single T cell receptor (beta chain). The data are from a study of blood T cell repertoires in COVID-19. Looking at the study overall: Spain, Italy and the United States supplied samples that represented acute and convalescent COVID-19. PBMCs, B-cell-depleted T cells, or T cells were the source of the cDNA or gDNA that made up the material.

Original data processing: It was from reference gene primer amplification that nucleated cell counts were estimated. TCRdb's copy holds only in-frame clones and misses some; the assay was immunoSEQ multiplex PCR. From that table come the V and J calls and clone size; the DNA was used to work out D and trimming. The sample carries some 140,000 clones, 87% recorded once. CDR1 is SNHLY and CDR2 is FYNNEI in the germline V gene. After removal of 8 bases from V and 0 bases from J, the junction contained 10 bases not matched to a gene. CDR3 length: 18 residues. V gene TRBV2 combines with J gene TRBJ2-3, with TRBD2 identical over 14 bases. Sequenced input: peripheral blood. The clonotype originates from a man aged 45-65 years with active COVID-19. The CDR3 sequence: CASELTSGGGTSTDTQYF. CDR3 nucleotide sequence: TGTGCCAGCGAGTTGACTAGCGGGGGGGGTACTAGCACAGATACGCAGTATTTT. The variable domain in full, with the rest retrieved from reference TRBV2 and TRBJ2-3, is EPEVTQTPSHQVTQMGQEVILRCVPISNHLYFYWYRQILGQKVEFLVSFYNNEISEKSEIFDDQFSVERPDGSNFTLKIRSTKLEDSAMYFCASELTSGGGTSTDTQYFGPGTRLTVL.